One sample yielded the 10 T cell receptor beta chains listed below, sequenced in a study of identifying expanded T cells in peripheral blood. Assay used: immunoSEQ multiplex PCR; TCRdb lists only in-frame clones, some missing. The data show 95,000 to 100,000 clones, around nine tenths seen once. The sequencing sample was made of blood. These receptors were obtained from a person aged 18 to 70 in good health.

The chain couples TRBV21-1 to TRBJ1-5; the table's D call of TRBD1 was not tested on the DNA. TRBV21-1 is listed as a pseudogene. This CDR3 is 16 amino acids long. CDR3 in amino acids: CASSIKEGQRNQPQHF. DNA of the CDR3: TGTGCCAGCAGCATCAAGGAGGGACAGCGCAATCAGCCCCAGCATTTT.

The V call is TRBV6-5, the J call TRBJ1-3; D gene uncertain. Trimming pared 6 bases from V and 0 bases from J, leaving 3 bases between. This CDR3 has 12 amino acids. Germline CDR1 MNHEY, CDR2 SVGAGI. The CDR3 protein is CASRNSGNTIYF. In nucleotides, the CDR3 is TGTGCCAGCAGGAACTCTGGAAACACCATATATTTT.

In DNA, the CDR3 is TGTGCCACCCGGACCTCCGGGGATACCCAGTACTTC. Translating it yields CATRTSGDTQYF. The chain has TRBV6-6 and TRBJ2-5; tentatively, D is TRBD2 (5 bases). The CDR3 covers 12 residues. Per the germline V gene, CDR1 is MNHNY and CDR2 is SVGAGI (reference sequence). Trimming took 10 bases from V and 8 from J, leaving 17 bases between them.

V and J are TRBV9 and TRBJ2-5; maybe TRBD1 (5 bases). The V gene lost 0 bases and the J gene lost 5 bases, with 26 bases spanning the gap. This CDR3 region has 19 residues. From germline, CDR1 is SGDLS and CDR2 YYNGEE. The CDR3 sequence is CASSVGPEWAGLGEETQYF. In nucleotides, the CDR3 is TGTGCCAGCAGCGTAGGCCCGGAGTGGGCAGGGCTTGGAGAGGAGACCCAGTACTTC.

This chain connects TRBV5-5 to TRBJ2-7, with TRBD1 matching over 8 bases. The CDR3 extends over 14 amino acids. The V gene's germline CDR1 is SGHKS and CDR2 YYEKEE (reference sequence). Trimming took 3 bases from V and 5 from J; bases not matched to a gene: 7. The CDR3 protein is CASSSGQASHEQYF. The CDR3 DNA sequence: TGTGCCAGCAGCTCGGGACAGGCGAGCCACGAGCAGTACTTC.

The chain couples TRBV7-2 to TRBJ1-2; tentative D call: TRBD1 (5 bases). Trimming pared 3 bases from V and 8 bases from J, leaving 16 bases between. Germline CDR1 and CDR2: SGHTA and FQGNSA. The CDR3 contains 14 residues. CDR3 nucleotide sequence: TGTGCCAGCAGCTTTAGGGGCCCACTTTACGGCTACACCTTC. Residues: CASSFRGPLYGYTF.

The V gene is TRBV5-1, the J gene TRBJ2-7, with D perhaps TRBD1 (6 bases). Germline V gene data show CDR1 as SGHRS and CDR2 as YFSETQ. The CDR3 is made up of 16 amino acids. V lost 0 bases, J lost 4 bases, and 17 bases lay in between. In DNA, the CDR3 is TGCGCCAGCAGCTTGGCTCCCGGGACAACAGTATACGAGCAGTACTTC. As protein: CASSLAPGTTVYEQYF.

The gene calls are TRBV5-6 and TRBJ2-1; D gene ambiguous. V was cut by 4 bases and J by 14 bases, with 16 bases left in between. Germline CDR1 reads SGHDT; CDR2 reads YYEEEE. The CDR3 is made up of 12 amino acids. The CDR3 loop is CASSSGETLKFF. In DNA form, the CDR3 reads TGTGCCAGCAGCAGTGGCGAGACCCTCAAGTTCTTC.

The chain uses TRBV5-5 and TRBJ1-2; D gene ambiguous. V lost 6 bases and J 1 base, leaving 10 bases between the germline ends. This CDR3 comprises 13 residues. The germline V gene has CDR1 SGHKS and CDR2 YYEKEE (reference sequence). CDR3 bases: TGTGCCAGCACCGTCGGAGTTAACTATGGCTACACCTTC. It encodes CASTVGVNYGYTF.

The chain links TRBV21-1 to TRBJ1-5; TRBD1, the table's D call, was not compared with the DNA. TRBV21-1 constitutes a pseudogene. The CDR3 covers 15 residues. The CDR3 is CASRRRGNANQPQHF. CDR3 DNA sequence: TGTGCCAGCAGGAGAAGGGGAAACGCCAATCAGCCCCAGCATTTT.